This T cell receptor beta chain stems from a study of T cell responses to AZD1222 COVID-19 vaccine (dated by TCRdb to about 2021). In terms of the full investigation: AZD1222 recipients whose second dose came at about 4 weeks and those whose second dose came at about 12 weeks were combined into one group, since spike-specific TCR depth and breadth did not differ between the two schedules. A total of around 240 trial participants underwent TCR sequencing, of whom some 210 received two doses of AZD1222 and 26 received two doses of the MenACWY control vaccine. Trial participants were enrolled by age into subgroups of 18-55, 56-69 and 70-plus years, and approximately 150, 30 and 60 TCR-sequenced participants, respectively, were included in these subgroups. Overall study outcomes, separate from this receptor: The 56-69-year group was small, and its depth increase did not reach significance, likely because of low power. Most participants were white British and females outnumbered males, and the authors suggested that clonal diversity may have been underestimated. A significant rise in spike-specific TCR breadth and depth was observed after two AZD1222 doses relative to day 0 and relative to MenACWY recipients. The vaccine-associated CD4 TCRs covered the entire spike protein, and the dominant responses fell in regions 160-218 and 743-854. Because no day 14 peak-response samples were available, the repertoires could be characterized only after the peak T cell response. Reportedly, close to half of the unique spike-specific TCRs recognized epitopes lying outside the regions that are mutated in the B.1.351 and B.1.1.7 variants. Conclusions about previously exposed vaccinees are limited, since just a handful of AZD1222 recipients were seropositive for SARS-CoV-2 at baseline.

Taken with the paper, the label for time point translates to: baseline before first vaccination. The vaccinee samples were drawn from two UK trials, COV001 and COV002, one of which was a single-blind randomized controlled phase 2/3 trial testing AZD1222 (ChAdOx1 nCoV-19) in healthy adults. For TCRbeta chain sequencing, PBMC samples were collected from trial participants at day 0 and at day 28 after the second dose. The CDR3 regions of human TCRbeta chains were analyzed by immunosequencing. The study's processing was this. Repertoire TCRs were checked for matches against a reference library of SARS-CoV-2-specific TCRs that had been generated using the MIRA antigen-specificity platform. Breadth meant the fraction of unique TCRs that were SARS-CoV-2-associated, whereas depth meant the fraction of total T cells that were SARS-CoV-2-associated. Using the MIRA data, each spike-specific TCR was assigned both to the spike region to which the TCR was reactive and to a CD4 or CD8 class. Log10-transformed breadth and depth values were compared by one-way ANOVA with Sidak's multiple comparisons tests. The source is immuneACCESS, and TCRdb retained only in-frame sequences with V and J called. Part of the clones is not carried over; for the studies checked, unresolved V genes explain less than half of this, and the remainder is unexplained. V and J calls and clone size come straight from that table; D and trimming were deduced from the DNA. The sample table contains 100,000 to 150,000 clones; only one count was recorded for roughly 88% of them. In total, the top ten clones hold around 1.6% of the sample.

The germline V and J ends show losses of 6 bases and 6 bases respectively, and no gene match explains 9 bases of the junction. The CDR3 numbers 14 residues from cysteine through phenylalanine. The CDR3 DNA has 42 bases and is translated from base 1. CDR1 and CDR2 are drawn from the germline V gene (reference sequence): SEHNR, FQNEAQ. Concerning this clone itself: Its recognized antigen is unknown. Nothing much larger sits one base from this clone, and base qualities are not available.

The receptor comes from an adult in good health. The source material was peripheral blood, sampled on day 0 of AZD1222 vaccination. Recombination connected TRBV7-9 to TRBJ1-2; 8 central bases correspond to TRBD1. The CDR3 reads CASRRLGTGDGYTF. The DNA sequence follows: TGTGCCAGCAGACGACTCGGGACAGGTGATGGCTACACCTTC.